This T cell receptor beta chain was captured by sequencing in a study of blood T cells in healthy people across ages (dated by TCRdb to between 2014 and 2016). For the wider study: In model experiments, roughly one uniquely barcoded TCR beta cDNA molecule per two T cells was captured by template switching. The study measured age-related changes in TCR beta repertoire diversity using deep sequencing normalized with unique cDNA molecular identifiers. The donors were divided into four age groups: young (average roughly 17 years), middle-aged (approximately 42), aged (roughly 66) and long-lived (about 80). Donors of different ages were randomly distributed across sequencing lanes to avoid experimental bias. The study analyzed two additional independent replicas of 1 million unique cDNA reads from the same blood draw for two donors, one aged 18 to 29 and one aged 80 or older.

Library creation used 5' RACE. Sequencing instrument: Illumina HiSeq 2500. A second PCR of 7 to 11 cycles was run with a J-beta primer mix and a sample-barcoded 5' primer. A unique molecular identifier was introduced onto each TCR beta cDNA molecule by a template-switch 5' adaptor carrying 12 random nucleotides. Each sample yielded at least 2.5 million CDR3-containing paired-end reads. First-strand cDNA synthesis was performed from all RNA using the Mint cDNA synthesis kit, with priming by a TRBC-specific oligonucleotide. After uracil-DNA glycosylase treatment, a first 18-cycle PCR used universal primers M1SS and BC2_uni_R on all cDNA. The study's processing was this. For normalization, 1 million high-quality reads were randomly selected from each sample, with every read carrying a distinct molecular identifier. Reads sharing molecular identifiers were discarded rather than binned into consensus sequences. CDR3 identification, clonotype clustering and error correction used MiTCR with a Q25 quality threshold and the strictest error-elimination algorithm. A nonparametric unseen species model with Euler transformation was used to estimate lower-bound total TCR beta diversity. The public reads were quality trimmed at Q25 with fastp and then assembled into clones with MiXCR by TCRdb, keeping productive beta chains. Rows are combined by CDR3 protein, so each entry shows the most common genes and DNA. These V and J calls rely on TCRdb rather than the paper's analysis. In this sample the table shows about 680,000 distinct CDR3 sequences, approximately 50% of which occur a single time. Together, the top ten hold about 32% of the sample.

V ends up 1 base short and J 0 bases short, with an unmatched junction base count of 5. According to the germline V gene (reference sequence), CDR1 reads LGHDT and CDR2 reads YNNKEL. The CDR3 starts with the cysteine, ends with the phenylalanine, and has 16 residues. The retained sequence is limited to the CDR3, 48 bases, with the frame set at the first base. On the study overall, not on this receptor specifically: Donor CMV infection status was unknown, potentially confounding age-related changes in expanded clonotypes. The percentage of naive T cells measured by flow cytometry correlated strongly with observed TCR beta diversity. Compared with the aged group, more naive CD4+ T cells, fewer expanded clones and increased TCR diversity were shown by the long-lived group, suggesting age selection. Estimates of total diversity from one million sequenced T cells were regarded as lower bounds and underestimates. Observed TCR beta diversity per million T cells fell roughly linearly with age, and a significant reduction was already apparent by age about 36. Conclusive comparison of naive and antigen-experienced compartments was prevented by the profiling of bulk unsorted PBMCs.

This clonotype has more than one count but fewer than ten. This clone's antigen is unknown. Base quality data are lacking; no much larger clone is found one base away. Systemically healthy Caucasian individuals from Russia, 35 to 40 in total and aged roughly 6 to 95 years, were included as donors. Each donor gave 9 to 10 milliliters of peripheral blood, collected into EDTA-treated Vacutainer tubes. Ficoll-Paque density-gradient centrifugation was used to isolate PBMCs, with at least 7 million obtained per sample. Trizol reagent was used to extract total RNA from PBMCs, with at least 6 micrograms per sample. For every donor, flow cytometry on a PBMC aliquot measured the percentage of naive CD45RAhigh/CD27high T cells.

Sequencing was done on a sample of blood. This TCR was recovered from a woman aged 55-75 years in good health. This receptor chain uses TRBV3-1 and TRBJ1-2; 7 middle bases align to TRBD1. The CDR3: CASSQGGTEPNYGYTF. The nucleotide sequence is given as TGTGCCAGCAGCCAAGGCGGGACAGAGCCTAACTATGGCTACACCTTC.